The source of this T cell receptor (beta chain) is a study of CD8+ T cells in alopecia areata. Across the study: Tofacitinib was taken orally by treated patients, and the dose was 5 to 10 mg twice daily. Study outcomes and limitations: Higher clonality than in normal scalp was seen in lesional scalp, especially alopecia totalis/universalis. Uncertainty remains about how baseline CD8+ expansion links to response, with one nonresponder.

The treatment was: oral pan-JAK inhibitor, 5-10 mg twice daily. Separation by sorting yielded CD4+ and CD8+ T cells from PBMCs. This clone was recorded only once. Its antigen is as yet unknown. Sequencing relied on a cDNA template that was reverse transcribed from extracted RNA. Sequenced by immunoSEQ multiplex PCR; TCRdb stores in-frame clones only, minus some. The data hold about 180,000 clones, with about 53% observed a single time. The CDR3 covers 12 residues. Germline loops: CDR1 SQVTM, CDR2 ANQGSEA. Trimming took off 3 bases at V and 4 bases at J, with 9 bases between the two ends. The genes are TRBV29-1 and TRBJ1-2, with D uncertain. The material was CD8+ T cells sorted from blood, obtained at week 24, from a patient treated with tofacitinib. The receptor's source is a human donor with alopecia areata. The CDR3 protein is CSVDEGGYGYTF. CDR3 nucleotides: TGCAGCGTTGACGAGGGCGGCTATGGCTACACCTTC.